A single sample is the source of the 4 T cell receptor beta chains below, sequenced in a study of cytomegalovirus exposure and HLA in healthy donors. Primers: 60 Vbeta forward and 13 Jbeta reverse. Sequencing was performed with immunoSEQ multiplex PCR; in TCRdb, only in-frame clones are kept and a portion is missing. The sample comprises about 160,000 clones, approximately 76% of which are singletons, and about 1.3% rests with the top ten. The specimen sequenced was PBMCs. These receptor sequences come from a man in his 60s in good health and CMV-seronegative.

The V gene is TRBV27, the J gene TRBJ1-2; unclear D gene. V lost 3 bases to trimming and J lost 7 bases, with 18 bases between them. This CDR3 region has 15 residues. CDR1 is MNHEY and CDR2 is SMNVEV in the germline V gene (reference sequence). The DNA for the CDR3 is TGTGCCAGCAGTTTTAGCCGGAACGCCCCTTCTGGCTACACCTTC. Its protein is CASSFSRNAPSGYTF.

The gene calls are TRBV6-6 and TRBJ2-7; a weak D match, TRBD1 (6 bases). Between the trimmed V and J ends, which lost 5 bases and 5 bases, there was a span of 16 bases. Per germline, CDR1 MNHNY and CDR2 SVGAGI (reference sequence). The CDR3 is made up of 14 amino acids. Here the CDR3 DNA reads TGTGCCAGCAGTCTCGACAGGATTGGCGACGAGCAGTACTTC. Translating gives CASSLDRIGDEQYF.

The rearrangement joins TRBV6-5 to TRBJ2-2; D ambiguous. CDR3 length: 11 amino acids. The germline V gene encodes CDR1 MNHEY and CDR2 SVGAGI. Trimming removed 2 bases at V and 7 bases at J, with 2 bases between. The CDR3 region has the DNA TGTGCCAGCAGTTACCACGGGGAGCTGTTTTTT. Protein product: CASSYHGELFF.

This sequence joins TRBV30 and TRBJ2-5; 8 positions match TRBD1. The CDR3 sequence is 14 residues long. The germline V gene encodes CDR1 GTSNPN and CDR2 SVGIG (reference sequence). The ends lost 4 bases at V and 2 bases at J; junction bases unmatched: 6. CDR3: CAWTLDRGQETQYF. As DNA, the CDR3 is TGTGCCTGGACCTTAGACAGGGGTCAAGAGACCCAGTACTTC. The entire variable domain, with the rest obtained from reference TRBV30 and TRBJ2-5, is as follows: SQTIHQWPATLVQPVGSPLSLECTVEGTSNPNLYWYRQAAGRGLQLLFYSVGIGQISSEVPQNLSASRPQDRQFILSSKKLLLSDSGFYLCAWTLDRGQETQYFGPGTRLLVL.